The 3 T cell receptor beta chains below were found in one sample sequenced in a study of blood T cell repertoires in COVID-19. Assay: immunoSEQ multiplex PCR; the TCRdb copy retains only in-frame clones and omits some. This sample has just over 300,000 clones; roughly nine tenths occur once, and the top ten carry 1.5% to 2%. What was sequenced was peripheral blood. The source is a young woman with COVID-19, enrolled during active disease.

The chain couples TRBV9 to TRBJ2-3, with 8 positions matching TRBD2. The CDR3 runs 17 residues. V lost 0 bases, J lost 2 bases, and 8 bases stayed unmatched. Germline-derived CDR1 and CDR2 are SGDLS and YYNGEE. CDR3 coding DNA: TGTGCCAGCAGCGTAGGTGCGGGGGGCACTTCCACAGATACGCAGTATTTT. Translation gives CASSVGAGGTSTDTQYF.

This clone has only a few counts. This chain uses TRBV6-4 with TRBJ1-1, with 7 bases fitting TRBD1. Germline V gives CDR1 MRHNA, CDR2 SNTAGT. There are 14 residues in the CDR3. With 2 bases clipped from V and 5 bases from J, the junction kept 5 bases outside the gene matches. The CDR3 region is CASSDGDRATEAFF. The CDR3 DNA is TGTGCCAGCAGTGACGGTGACAGGGCAACTGAAGCTTTCTTT.

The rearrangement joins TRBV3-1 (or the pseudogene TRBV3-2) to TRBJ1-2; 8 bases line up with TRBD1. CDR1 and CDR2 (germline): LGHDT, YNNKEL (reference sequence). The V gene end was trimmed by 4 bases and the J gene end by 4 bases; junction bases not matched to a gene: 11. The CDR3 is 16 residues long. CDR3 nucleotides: TGTGCCAGCAGCCCCCAAGCCGGACAGGGTGGCTATGGCTACACCTTC. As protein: CASSPQAGQGGYGYTF.